The source of this T cell receptor (beta chain) is a study of shared clonotypes between healthy human individuals. Across the whole study: Each donor's CD4 naive and CD4 memory cells filled three plates apiece, CD8 naive two, and CD8 memory one.

The genomic DNA of each subset was split evenly across several immunoSEQ plates. Only in-frame clones appear in the TCRdb table, and some are missing; sequencing was by immunoSEQ multiplex PCR. The sample holds more than 1 million clones, about 80% seen once. CDR1 is KGHSH and CDR2 is LQKENI in the germline V gene. The CDR3 spans 16 residues. Trimming took off 5 bases at V and 4 bases at J, with 15 bases between the two ends. The clonotype comes from a man aged 18-30 years in good health. Some clones in this sample may be carry-over from other donors' samples. The rearrangement links TRBV18 to TRBJ2-6; either TRBD1 or TRBD2 may supply D (5 bases each). The sequencing sample was made of memory CD4+ T cells from PBMCs. Subset noted: CD45RA-negative fraction. The CDR3 DNA reads as TGTGCCAGCTCAGGGGGAAGGTCTACCGGGGCCAACGTCCTGACTTTC. Translated: CASSGGRSTGANVLTF.